This T cell receptor beta chain was sequenced in a study of patients and donors after allogeneic stem cell transplantation. The CDR3 runs 15 residues. V gave up 6 bases and J gave up 5 bases; unmatched junction bases: 6. A single record per CDR3 protein comes from TCRdb applying MiXCR to the RT-PCR reads. The sample consists of 20,000 to 25,000 distinct CDR3 sequences, 29% of them appearing once. This receptor was obtained from a human donor who was either an allogeneic HSCT recipient or a stem cell or donor lymphocyte infusion donor (not recorded which). It is not recorded whose cells these are; they may come from a transplant donor. The source material was blood, either unsorted or a sorted T cell fraction (not recorded which). The V call is TRBV12-3 or TRBV12-4, the J call TRBJ2-5, with 13 bases aligning to TRBD2. CDR3 protein: CASSRGLAGLETQYF. CDR3 DNA: TGTGCCAGCAGCAGGGGACTAGCGGGGCTTGAGACCCAGTACTTC.